This paragraph reports one T cell receptor (beta chain). This sample is drawn from a study of blood T cell repertoires in COVID-19. Study at large: Acute and convalescent COVID-19 specimens originated in the United States, Italy and Spain. The analysed material was cDNA or gDNA that came from T cells, B-cell-depleted T cells, or PBMCs.

Source study methods: Reference gene primer amplification gave nucleated cell count estimates. The method was immunoSEQ multiplex PCR; TCRdb's version includes in-frame clones alone and lacks a portion of them. The V and J calls and clone size were taken over from that table, and D and trimming were inferred from the DNA. This table has 250,000 to 300,000 clones, roughly 85% appearing once. The CDR3 consists of 17 residues. CDR1 and CDR2 from the germline V gene are MDHEN and SYDVKM. The V gene lost 0 bases and the J gene lost 2 bases, with 11 bases spanning the gap. The chain employs TRBV28 and TRBJ1-6; TRBD1 might be the D (6 bases). The sequence came from a woman aged 18-29 years with acute or convalescent COVID-19. The sample was peripheral blood. The CDR3 bases are TGTGCCAGCAGTTTATGGTCGGACAGTGCCTATAATTCACCCCTCCACTTT. Its protein is CASSLWSDSAYNSPLHF.